Below are 11 T cell receptor beta chains sequenced from a single sample in a study of cytomegalovirus exposure and HLA in healthy donors. Primers: 60 Vbeta forward and 13 Jbeta reverse. The table came from immunoSEQ multiplex PCR; TCRdb's copy has only in-frame clones and leaves some out. The top ten hold less than 2% of the sample, which has about 190,000 clones, over 70% seen once. Material for sequencing was PBMCs. All receptors derive from a woman between 18 and 30 years old in good health and CMV-seronegative.

The gene calls are TRBV30 and TRBJ2-7, with D perhaps TRBD1 (6 bases). V was pared by 0 bases and J by 3 bases, with 15 bases between. The CDR3 consists of 15 residues. Per the germline V gene, CDR1 is GTSNPN and CDR2 is SVGIG (reference sequence). For the CDR3, the DNA is TGTGCCTGGAGTGTAAGCCTTCAGGGGAGCTACGAGCAGTACTTC. This codes for CAWSVSLQGSYEQYF.

This clone was observed a few times. The chain uses TRBV10-2 and TRBJ1-1; the D is unclear. The CDR3 runs to 10 residues. CDR1 is WSHSY and CDR2 is SAAADI in the germline V gene. The V and J ends lost 7 bases and 4 bases respectively, with 4 bases between them. In DNA, the CDR3 is TGCGCCAGCATCGGCACTGAAGCTTTCTTT. It yields the protein CASIGTEAFF.

The chain combines TRBV19 with TRBJ1-2, with D tentatively TRBD1 (6 bases). Germline V gene lookup returns CDR1 LNHDA and CDR2 SQIVND (reference sequence). The CDR3 contains 15 residues. The V gene lost 4 bases and the J gene lost 0 bases, with 12 bases spanning the gap. DNA of the CDR3: TGTGCCAGTAGTACCCGGACAGCTTCTAACTATGGCTACACCTTC. Protein sequence: CASSTRTASNYGYTF.

The chain is built from TRBV18 and TRBJ2-5, with TRBD2 identical over 8 bases. The V segment lost 4 bases and the J segment 4 bases; nucleotides outside the gene matches: 2. From germline, CDR1 is KGHSH and CDR2 LQKENI. The CDR3 is made up of 13 amino acids. The CDR3 protein is CASSLAGRETQYF. The CDR3 nucleotides read TGTGCCAGCTCACTAGCGGGAAGAGAGACCCAGTACTTC.

This chain uses TRBV4-2 with TRBJ1-5; D perhaps matches TRBD1 (5 bases). The germline V gene encodes CDR1 LGHNA and CDR2 YNFKEQ. The germline V and J ends were trimmed by 3 bases and 0 bases, with 24 bases remaining between them. CDR3 length: 20 residues. The DNA of the CDR3 is TGTGCCAGCAGCCATCAAAGCGGGGGGTGGGGGGTAAATAGCAATCAGCCCCAGCATTTT. Its translation: CASSHQSGGWGVNSNQPQHF.

The genes are TRBV7-9 and TRBJ1-6; 7 bases agree with TRBD1. From germline, CDR1 is SEHNR and CDR2 FQNEAQ (reference sequence). V lost 5 bases, J lost 7 bases, and 8 bases stayed unmatched. The CDR3 runs to 15 residues. In nucleotides, the CDR3 is TGTGCCAGCAGCCCCAGGGAAGGGGGCAATTCACCCCTCCACTTT. It translates to CASSPREGGNSPLHF.

The J gene is TRBJ2-5, the V gene TRBV11-1; 8 nucleotides align to TRBD2. Near its end, the DNA agrees better with TRBJ2-7, so the J call may be wrong. The CDR3 is made up of 13 amino acids. Germline V gene sequence: CDR1 SGHAT, CDR2 FQDESV (reference sequence). The chain's CDR3 is CASGAGGTYEQYF. The DNA of the CDR3 is TGTGCCAGCGGGGCGGGGGGCACCTACGAGCAGTACTTC.

This sequence joins TRBV19 and TRBJ2-4, with unresolved D. V was clipped by 3 bases and J by 14 bases, with 2 bases between them. Germline lookup yields CDR1 LNHDA and CDR2 SQIVND (reference sequence). The CDR3 loop spans 8 amino acids. Here the CDR3 reads CASSIEYF. The DNA of the CDR3 is TGTGCCAGTAGTATCGAGTACTTC.

The chain has TRBV4-3 and TRBJ2-3; D is perhaps TRBD2 (6 bases). Per the germline V gene, CDR1 is LGHNA and CDR2 is YSLEER. V was cut by 0 bases and J by 3 bases, with 13 bases left in between. This CDR3 region has 16 residues. CDR3 bases: TGCGCCAGCAGCCAAGATCGGGCGGGAAGTACAGATACGCAGTATTTT. Its translation is CASSQDRAGSTDTQYF.

This rearrangement joins TRBV5-4 to TRBJ1-1; D not certain. The CDR3 loop spans 16 amino acids. Germline V CDR1 and CDR2: SGHNT, YYREEE (reference sequence). V dropped 0 bases and J dropped 3 bases, with 15 bases sitting between them. CDR3 DNA: TGTGCCAGCAGCTTGGCGGGAATACGGAGGGACACTGAAGCTTTCTTT. Its translation: CASSLAGIRRDTEAFF.

This chain joins TRBV6-5 and TRBJ1-2, with 7 bases matching TRBD1. J was trimmed by 6 bases and V by 2 bases; bases with no gene match: 3. CDR3 length equals 13 residues. The V gene's germline CDR1 is MNHEY and CDR2 SVGAGI. CDR3 protein: CASSYTGVNGYTF. The DNA of the CDR3 is TGTGCCAGCAGTTACACAGGGGTCAATGGCTACACCTTC.